These 3 T cell receptor beta chains were sequenced from one sample in a study of OX40 agonist ivuxolimab in advanced cancers. Here immunoSEQ multiplex PCR was the method, and the copy in TCRdb shows in-frame clones only, minus some. Of about 48,000 clones in the sample, 79% were seen once. The sequences come from CD4+ or CD8+ T cells sorted from blood, collected in a trial of the OX40 agonist ivuxolimab. The receptors here all came from an adult with an advanced solid tumor such as melanoma, head and neck, liver or kidney cancer.

This rearrangement joins TRBV29-1 to TRBJ2-5, with 7 bases that match TRBD1. Germline loops: CDR1 SQVTM, CDR2 ANQGSEA. V lost 4 bases and J lost 4; bases outside the gene matches: 6. The length of the CDR3 is 13 residues. In nucleotides, the CDR3 is TGCAGCGTTGCGGTACAGGGGCTAGAGACCCAGTACTTC. Amino acids: CSVAVQGLETQYF.

This clone was observed a handful of times. V and J are TRBV7-2 and TRBJ1-2, with D hard to call. Trimming removed 3 bases from V and 3 bases from J, with 23 bases in between. The CDR3 has 18 residues. Germline V gene lookup returns CDR1 SGHTA and CDR2 FQGNSA. CDR3 sequence (DNA): TGTGCCAGCAGCTTGCTCCCGATATCGCGGGTCTCATACTATGGCTACACCTTC. It yields the protein CASSLLPISRVSYYGYTF.

This chain links TRBV2 with TRBJ1-1; D unresolved. Trimming stripped 0 bases from V and 1 base from J, with 6 bases between. Germline CDR1 is SNHLY and CDR2 is FYNNEI. The CDR3 is 14 amino acids. This CDR3 is CASSEATRNTEAFF. The CDR3 DNA sequence: TGTGCCAGCAGTGAAGCGACGAGGAACACTGAAGCTTTCTTT.